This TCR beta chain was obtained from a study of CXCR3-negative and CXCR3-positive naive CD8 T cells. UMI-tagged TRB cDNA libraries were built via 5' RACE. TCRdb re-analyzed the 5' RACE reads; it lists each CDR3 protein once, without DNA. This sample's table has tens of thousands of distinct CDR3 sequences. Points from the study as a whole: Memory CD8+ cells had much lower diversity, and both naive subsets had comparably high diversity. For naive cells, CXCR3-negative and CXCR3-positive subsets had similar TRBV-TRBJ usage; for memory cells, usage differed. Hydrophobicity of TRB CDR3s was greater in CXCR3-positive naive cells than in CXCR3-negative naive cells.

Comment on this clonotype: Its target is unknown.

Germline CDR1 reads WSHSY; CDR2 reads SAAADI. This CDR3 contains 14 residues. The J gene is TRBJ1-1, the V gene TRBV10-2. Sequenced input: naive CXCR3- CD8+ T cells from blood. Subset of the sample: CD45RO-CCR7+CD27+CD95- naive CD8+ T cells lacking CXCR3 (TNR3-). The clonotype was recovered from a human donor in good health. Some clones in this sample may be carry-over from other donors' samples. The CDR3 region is CASRETGRETEAFF.